The sequence of this T cell receptor beta chain was determined in a study of T cell responses to AZD1222 COVID-19 vaccine. The CDR3 spans 17 residues. After removal of 1 base from V and 3 bases from J, the junction contained 4 bases not matched to a gene. In germline, CDR1 is LGHNA, CDR2 YSLEER. On this clone itself: Its matching antigen is unknown.

The assay was immunoSEQ multiplex PCR, and TCRdb's table has in-frame clones only and misses some. In the table there are 130,000 or so clones, approximately 90% of which are singletons. Study-level findings and limits: Unmutated variant regions reportedly attract nearly half of all spike-specific TCRs.

The starting material was peripheral blood, obtained 28 days after the second AZD1222 dose. This clonotype originated in an adult who received the AZD1222 COVID-19 vaccine. This rearrangement joins TRBV4-3 to TRBJ1-6, with 9 bases identical to TRBD1. The CDR3 sequence: CASSQGATGGYNSPLHF. The CDR3, as DNA: TGCGCCAGCAGCCAAGGGGCGACAGGGGGCTATAATTCACCCCTCCACTTT.